The 6 T cell receptor beta chains below come from one sample, sequenced in a study of shared clonotypes between healthy human individuals. Libraries were prepared by immunoSEQ multiplex PCR; TCRdb keeps only in-frame clonotypes and omits some of them. There are 1,400,000 or so clones in the sample; roughly 98.5% occur only once, and 0.3% to 0.45% lies in the top ten. Sequenced sample: naive CD4+ T cells sorted from blood. Subset described: CD45RA+ positively selected. Every receptor here comes from a man aged 25-45 years in good health.

This rearrangement joins TRBV6-1 to TRBJ2-7; unclear D gene. Trimming removed 0 bases at V and 5 bases at J, with 8 bases between. Germline CDR1 and CDR2: MNHNS and SASEGT. This CDR3 has 13 residues. CDR3 loop: CASSEAGIHEQYF. The CDR3 region has the DNA TGTGCCAGCAGTGAAGCGGGTATCCACGAGCAGTACTTC.

The chain couples TRBV14 to TRBJ2-1; 8 bases agree with TRBD2. V was clipped by 5 bases and J by 4 bases; unmatched bases: 4. Per germline, CDR1 SGHDN and CDR2 FVKESK. The CDR3 spans 14 residues. This CDR3 is CASSSLAGYNEQFF. The CDR3, as DNA: TGTGCCAGCAGCTCCCTAGCGGGTTACAATGAGCAGTTCTTC.

The chain's CDR3 is CASSFGSYNEQFF. Written as DNA, the CDR3 is TGTGCCAGCAGCTTTGGTTCCTACAATGAGCAGTTCTTC. This rearrangement joins TRBV11-3 to TRBJ2-1; D unclear. CDR3 length: 13 amino acids. V was clipped by 3 bases and J by 1 base, with 4 bases between them. Per germline, CDR1 SGHNT and CDR2 YENEEA.

The chain employs TRBV27 and TRBJ2-1, with 10 bases matching TRBD2. Germline CDR1 and CDR2: MNHEY and SMNVEV (reference sequence). V was pared by 2 bases and J by 7 bases, with 8 bases of the junction left unmatched. The CDR3 is 16 amino acids. The CDR3 loop reads CASSLRLAGGKNEQFF. CDR3 nucleotide sequence: TGTGCCAGCAGTTTACGTTTAGCGGGAGGAAAAAATGAGCAGTTCTTC.

Concerning this clone: Other DNA sequences from this sample encode an identical CDR3 as well. V and J are TRBV11-3 and TRBJ2-2; the match to TRBD1 covers 8 bases. CDR1 SGHNT and CDR2 YENEEA come from the germline V gene. This CDR3 region has 15 residues. Germline trimming cut 4 bases from V and 1 base from J; bases unmatched to any gene: 2. The chain's CDR3 is CASSSGQGNTGELFF. In DNA, the CDR3 is TGTGCCAGCAGCTCAGGACAGGGGAACACCGGGGAGCTGTTTTTT.

The V call is TRBV2, the J call TRBJ2-7, with 7 bases lining up with TRBD2. The CDR3 loop spans 12 amino acids. Trimming at V came to 8 bases and at J to 5 bases, leaving 6 bases not matched to a gene. CDR1 SNHLY and CDR2 FYNNEI come from the germline V gene. As DNA, the CDR3 is TGTGCCAGCTTGCAGGGAGGGGACGAGCAGTACTTC. The encoded protein is CASLQGGDEQYF.